This is a list of T cell receptor beta chains from one sample in a study of blood T cell repertoires in COVID-19. Some clones are missing from TCRdb's copy, which holds only in-frame ones; the method was immunoSEQ multiplex PCR. In the table there are 400,000 to 450,000 clones, approximately 90% of which are singletons. Sequencing input: peripheral blood. The receptors were sampled from a man younger than 30 with COVID-19, enrolled during active disease. Both conserved end residues are part of each CDR3. Each record gives: V gene, J gene, D gene, clone size, CDR3 DNA, CDR3 protein. The D gene is left open where the match is weak. Not all rows give a size; the values are once, few, many and, for expanded clones, a class.

v_gene: TRBV5-1; j_gene: TRBJ1-1; d_gene: TRBD1; abundance: .; CDR3nt: TGCGCCAGCAGCTTGAATTTTGGGACAGCTAACACTGAAGCTTTCTTT; CDR3aa: CASSLNFGTANTEAFF
v_gene: TRBV19; j_gene: TRBJ1-6; d_gene: .; abundance: few; CDR3nt: TGTGCCAGTAGTATTAGCGGGGCTAATTCACCCCTCCACTTT; CDR3aa: CASSISGANSPLHF
v_gene: TRBV6-5; j_gene: TRBJ2-7; d_gene: TRBD1; abundance: .; CDR3nt: TGTGCCAGCCGTTCGGAACAGGGGATGTACGAGCAGTACTTC; CDR3aa: CASRSEQGMYEQYF
v_gene: TRBV3-1/TRBV3-2; j_gene: TRBJ1-2; d_gene: .; abundance: .; CDR3nt: TGTGCCAGCAGCCAAGACGGGACACTTGGCGGCTACACCTTC; CDR3aa: CASSQDGTLGGYTF
v_gene: TRBV9; j_gene: TRBJ2-1; d_gene: TRBD1; abundance: .; CDR3nt: TGTGCCAGCAGCTTCGGGACAGGGGGCGGGAATGAGCAGTTCTTC; CDR3aa: CASSFGTGGGNEQFF
v_gene: TRBV11-2; j_gene: TRBJ2-5; d_gene: TRBD1; abundance: .; CDR3nt: TGTGCCAGCAGCTCAGACTGGACAGGGGCAGAGACCCAGTACTTC; CDR3aa: CASSSDWTGAETQYF
v_gene: TRBV20-1; j_gene: TRBJ1-2; d_gene: .; abundance: few; CDR3nt: TGCAGTGCTAGCGGCTATGGCTACACCTTC; CDR3aa: CSASGYGYTF
v_gene: TRBV19; j_gene: TRBJ2-6; d_gene: TRBD1; abundance: .; CDR3nt: TGTGCCAGTAGTAATGGACAGGGATCTGCGGGGGCCAACGTCCTGACTTTC; CDR3aa: CASSNGQGSAGANVLTF
v_gene: TRBV19; j_gene: TRBJ1-3; d_gene: TRBD1; abundance: .; CDR3nt: TGTGCCAGTAGTATTGCCCCGAAATGGACAGGAAGATTTACTGGAAACACCATATATTTT; CDR3aa: CASSIAPKWTGRFTGNTIYF
v_gene: TRBV11-3; j_gene: TRBJ2-1; d_gene: .; abundance: .; CDR3nt: TGTGCCAGCAGCCTAGGAGGGACAGTCTACAATGAGCAGTTCTTC; CDR3aa: CASSLGGTVYNEQFF
v_gene: TRBV30; j_gene: TRBJ2-7; d_gene: TRBD2; abundance: .; CDR3nt: TGTGCCTGGAACCCTCAACTAGCGGGAGAGCAGTACTTC; CDR3aa: CAWNPQLAGEQYF
v_gene: TRBV7-2; j_gene: TRBJ2-4; d_gene: TRBD2; abundance: once; CDR3nt: TGTGCCAGCAGCTTACTAGCGGGAGTTCCAAAAAACATTCAGTACTTC; CDR3aa: CASSLLAGVPKNIQYF
v_gene: TRBV12-3/TRBV12-4; j_gene: TRBJ2-5; d_gene: TRBD1; abundance: once; CDR3nt: TGTGCCAGCAGTTTAACGGTGACAGGGGCCCAGTACTTC; CDR3aa: CASSLTVTGAQYF
v_gene: TRBV6-6; j_gene: TRBJ2-5; d_gene: TRBD1; abundance: .; CDR3nt: TGTGCCAGCAGTTACTCCGACAGGGGGTTTCTGGAGACCCAGTACTTC; CDR3aa: CASSYSDRGFLETQYF
v_gene: TRBV11-2; j_gene: TRBJ1-6; d_gene: .; abundance: .; CDR3nt: TGTGCCAGCAGCTCGCGAGGTTCACCCCTCCACTTT; CDR3aa: CASSSRGSPLHF
v_gene: TRBV5-1; j_gene: TRBJ2-3; d_gene: TRBD2; abundance: .; CDR3nt: TGCGCCAGCAGCGTACCGGGACTAGCGGGAGGAAGGACGCAGTATTTT; CDR3aa: CASSVPGLAGGRTQYF
v_gene: TRBV5-1; j_gene: TRBJ2-7; d_gene: TRBD2; abundance: .; CDR3nt: TGCGCCAGCAGCTGGAGCGGGAGTACGAGCGAGCAGTACTTC; CDR3aa: CASSWSGSTSEQYF
v_gene: TRBV11-1; j_gene: TRBJ2-3; d_gene: .; abundance: once; CDR3nt: TGTGCCAGCAGCCCTTTTTTAAGCACAGATACGCAGTATTTT; CDR3aa: CASSPFLSTDTQYF
v_gene: TRBV9; j_gene: TRBJ2-7; d_gene: .; abundance: .; CDR3nt: TGTGCCAGCAGCGCCAGTGACGGGAACTACGAGCAGTACTTC; CDR3aa: CASSASDGNYEQYF
v_gene: TRBV6-5; j_gene: TRBJ2-7; d_gene: .; abundance: .; CDR3nt: TGTGCCAGCAGCCTCCGACAGAGCAATACCTACGAGCAGTACTTC; CDR3aa: CASSLRQSNTYEQYF
v_gene: TRBV10-3; j_gene: TRBJ2-1; d_gene: TRBD2; abundance: .; CDR3nt: TGTGCCATCAGACCGACTAGCACCCCTGAGCAGTTCTTC; CDR3aa: CAIRPTSTPEQFF
v_gene: TRBV19; j_gene: TRBJ2-7; d_gene: .; abundance: .; CDR3nt: TGTGCCAGTAGCCCAGGACTCTACGAGCAGTACTTC; CDR3aa: CASSPGLYEQYF
v_gene: TRBV25-1; j_gene: TRBJ1-4; d_gene: .; abundance: .; CDR3nt: TGTGCCAGCACCTCAACATCTAATGAAAAACTGTTTTTT; CDR3aa: CASTSTSNEKLFF
v_gene: TRBV2; j_gene: TRBJ2-7; d_gene: .; abundance: .; CDR3nt: TGTGCCAGCAGTATCCGGGACACCTACGAGCAGTACTTC; CDR3aa: CASSIRDTYEQYF
v_gene: TRBV19; j_gene: TRBJ2-2; d_gene: .; abundance: .; CDR3nt: TGTGCCAGTAGTATAGTAGGAGGGGCTCCCGGGGAGCTGTTTTTT; CDR3aa: CASSIVGGAPGELFF
v_gene: TRBV2; j_gene: TRBJ2-1; d_gene: TRBD2; abundance: .; CDR3nt: TGTGCCAGCAGTGTGCTAGCGGGAAACAATGAGCAGTTCTTC; CDR3aa: CASSVLAGNNEQFF
v_gene: TRBV5-6; j_gene: TRBJ2-7; d_gene: TRBD2; abundance: .; CDR3nt: TGTGCCAGCAGCTGGGAGAGCGGGGGGGCCCCCTACGAGCAGTACTTC; CDR3aa: CASSWESGGAPYEQYF
v_gene: TRBV5-1; j_gene: TRBJ1-2; d_gene: TRBD1; abundance: .; CDR3nt: TGCGCCAGCAGCTTGGGACAGGGCAACTATGGCTACACCTTC; CDR3aa: CASSLGQGNYGYTF
v_gene: TRBV9; j_gene: TRBJ2-2; d_gene: TRBD1; abundance: .; CDR3nt: TGTGCCAGCAGCGTAAACCAGGGGGCCGGCGGGGAGCTGTTTTTT; CDR3aa: CASSVNQGAGGELFF
v_gene: TRBV5-4; j_gene: TRBJ1-2; d_gene: .; abundance: .; CDR3nt: TGTGCCAGCAGCTTGGAACCGGAGGACTATGGCTACACCTTC; CDR3aa: CASSLEPEDYGYTF
v_gene: TRBV28; j_gene: TRBJ2-7; d_gene: .; abundance: once; CDR3nt: TGTGCCAGCAGGTCAGATGGGAGCTCCTACGAGCAGTACTTC; CDR3aa: CASRSDGSSYEQYF
v_gene: TRBV10-2; j_gene: TRBJ2-7; d_gene: .; abundance: .; CDR3nt: TGCGCCAGCACCCTAGCCGCCACCTACGAGCAGTACTTC; CDR3aa: CASTLAATYEQYF
v_gene: TRBV30; j_gene: TRBJ1-1; d_gene: .; abundance: .; CDR3nt: TGTGCCTGGAAGCCCCATGCGAACACTGAAGCTTTCTTT; CDR3aa: CAWKPHANTEAFF